This T cell receptor beta chain appears in the sequencing data of a study of blood T cells in healthy people across ages. Study context: T cells yielded about one barcoded beta molecule per two cells through template switching.

For the second PCR, which ran for roughly 6 to 11 cycles, a sample-barcoded 5' primer and a J-beta primer mix were used. MiXCR, applied by TCRdb to the 5' RACE reads, yields one record per CDR3 protein. This table holds more than 1.4 million distinct CDR3 sequences, about 40% found once. The CDR3 extends over 14 amino acids. Germline-derived CDR1 and CDR2 are DFQATT and SNEGSKA (reference sequence). Trimming at V came to 2 bases and at J to 11 bases, leaving 14 bases not matched to a gene. Study-wide results and caveats: Older age went with lower TCR beta diversity per million T cells, in a roughly linear way.

In regard to this clonotype: Its antigen remains unknown.

The sample was blood. The clonotype originates from a woman between 18 and 29 years old in good health. The genes are TRBV20-1 and TRBJ2-5; 7 bases are a match to TRBD2. The CDR3 DNA is TGCAGTGCTAGATCGGGGACTAAACCTGATGAGCAGTACTTC. Translation gives CSARSGTKPDEQYF.